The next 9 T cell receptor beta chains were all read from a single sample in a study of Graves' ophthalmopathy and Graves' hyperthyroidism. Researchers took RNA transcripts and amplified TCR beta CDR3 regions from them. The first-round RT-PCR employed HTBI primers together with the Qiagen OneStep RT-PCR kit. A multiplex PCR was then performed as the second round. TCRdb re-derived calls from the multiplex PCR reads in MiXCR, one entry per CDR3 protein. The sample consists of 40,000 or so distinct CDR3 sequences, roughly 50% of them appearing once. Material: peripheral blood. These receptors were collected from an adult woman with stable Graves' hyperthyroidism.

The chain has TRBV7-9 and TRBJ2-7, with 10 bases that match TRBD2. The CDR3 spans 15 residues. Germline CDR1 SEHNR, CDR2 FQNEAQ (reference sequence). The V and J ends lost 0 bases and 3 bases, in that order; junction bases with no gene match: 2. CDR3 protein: CASSLASSGGYEQYF. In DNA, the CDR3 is TGTGCCAGCAGCTTAGCGTCTAGCGGGGGCTACGAGCAGTACTTC.

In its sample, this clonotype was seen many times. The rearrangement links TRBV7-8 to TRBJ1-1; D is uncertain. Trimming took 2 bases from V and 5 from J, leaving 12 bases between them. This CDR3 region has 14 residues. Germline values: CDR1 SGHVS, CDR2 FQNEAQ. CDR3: CASSLMERGTEAFF. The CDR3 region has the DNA TGTGCCAGCAGCTTAATGGAGAGAGGAACTGAAGCTTTCTTT.

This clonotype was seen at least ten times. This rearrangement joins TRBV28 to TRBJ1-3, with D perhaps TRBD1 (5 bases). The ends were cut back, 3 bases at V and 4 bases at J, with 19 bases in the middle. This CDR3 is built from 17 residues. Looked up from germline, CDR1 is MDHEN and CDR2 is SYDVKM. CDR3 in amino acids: CASSFRLRWGRGNTIYF. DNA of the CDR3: TGTGCCAGCAGTTTTAGGTTGAGATGGGGGAGAGGAAACACCATATATTTT.

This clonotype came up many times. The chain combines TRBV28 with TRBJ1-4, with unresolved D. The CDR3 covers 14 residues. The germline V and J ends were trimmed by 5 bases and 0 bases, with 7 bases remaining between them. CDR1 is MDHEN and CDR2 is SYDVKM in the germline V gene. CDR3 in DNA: TGTGCCAGCAGTCAGGTTGCAACTAATGAAAAACTGTTTTTT. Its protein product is CASSQVATNEKLFF.

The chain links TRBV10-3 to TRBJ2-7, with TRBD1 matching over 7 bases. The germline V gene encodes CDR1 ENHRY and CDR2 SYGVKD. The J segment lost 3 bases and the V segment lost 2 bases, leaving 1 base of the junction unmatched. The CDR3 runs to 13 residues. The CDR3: CAISERDSYEQYF. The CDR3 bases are TGTGCCATCAGTGAGCGGGACAGCTACGAGCAGTACTTC.

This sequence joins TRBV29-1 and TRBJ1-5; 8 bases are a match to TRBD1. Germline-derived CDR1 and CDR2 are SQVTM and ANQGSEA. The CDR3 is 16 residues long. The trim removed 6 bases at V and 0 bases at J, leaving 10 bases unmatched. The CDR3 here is CSVRQGTGLSNQPQHF. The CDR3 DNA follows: TGCAGCGTACGCCAGGGGACAGGACTTAGCAATCAGCCCCAGCATTTT.

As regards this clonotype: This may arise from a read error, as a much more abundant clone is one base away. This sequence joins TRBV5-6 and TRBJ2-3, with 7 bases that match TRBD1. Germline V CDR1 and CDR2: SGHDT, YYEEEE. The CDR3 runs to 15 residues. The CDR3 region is CASSLRPGRTGTQYF. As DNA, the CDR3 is TGTGCCAGCAGCTTGCGGCCAGGGCGGACAGGTACGCAGTATTTT.

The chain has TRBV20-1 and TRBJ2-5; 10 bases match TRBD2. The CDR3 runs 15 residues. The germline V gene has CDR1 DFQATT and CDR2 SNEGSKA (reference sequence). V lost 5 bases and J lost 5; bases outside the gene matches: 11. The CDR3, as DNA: TGCAGTGCTTACCCACTAGCGGGGACCGGGGAGACCCAGTACTTC. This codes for CSAYPLAGTGETQYF.

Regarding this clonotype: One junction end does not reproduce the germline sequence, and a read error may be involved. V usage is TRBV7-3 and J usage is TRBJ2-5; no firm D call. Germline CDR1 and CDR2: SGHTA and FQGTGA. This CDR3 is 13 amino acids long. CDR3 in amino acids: CASSLWAEEAQYF. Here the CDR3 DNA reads TGTGCCAGCAGCTTGTGGGCGGAAGAGGCCCAGTACTTC. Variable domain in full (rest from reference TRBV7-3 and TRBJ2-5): GAGVSQTPSNKVTEKGKYVELRCDPISGHTALYWYRQSLGQGPEFLIYFQGTGAADDSGLPNDRFFAVRPEGSVSTLKIQRTERGDSAVYLCASSLWAEEAQYFGPGTRLLVL.